This T cell receptor beta chain emerged from a study of T cell responses to AZD1222 COVID-19 vaccine. Libraries were prepared by immunoSEQ multiplex PCR; TCRdb keeps only in-frame clonotypes and omits some of them. The data contain fewer than 200,000 clones, over 80% of them singletons. Between the trimmed V and J ends, which lost 6 bases and 4 bases, there was a span of 10 bases. Germline V gene data show CDR1 as LNHDA and CDR2 as SQIVND (reference sequence). The CDR3 is 13 amino acids. This TCR came from an adult in good health. The specimen was peripheral blood, collected on day 0 of AZD1222 vaccination. The rearrangement uses TRBV19 and TRBJ1-3; the D is unclear. CDR3 region: CASRLQRGNTIYF. The CDR3 nucleotides are TGTGCCAGTAGGTTACAGCGAGGAAACACCATATATTTT.